These T cell receptor beta chains were read from a single sample in a study of T cells in Graves' hyperthyroidism and ophthalmopathy. TCRdb independently ran MiXCR on the multiplex PCR reads; one entry per CDR3 protein. The sample records around 250,000 distinct CDR3 sequences, 13% to 15% being singletons. Material: blood. Receptors were obtained from a woman between 40 and 55 years old with Graves' hyperthyroidism that later progressed to Graves' ophthalmopathy. CDR3s include the opening cysteine and the closing phenylalanine or tryptophan. D genes are given only for firm matches. Part of the rows lack a size; the others show once, few, many or a class for expanded clones.

abundance | d_gene | j_gene | v_gene | CDR3nt | CDR3aa
many | . | TRBJ2-7 | TRBV18 | TGTGCCAGCTCCCCGCTCACAGGAGCCTACGAGCAGTACTTC | CASSPLTGAYEQYF
few | TRBD2 | TRBJ2-2 | TRBV28 | TGTGCCAGCAGTTTATGGGAGCGGGAGAACACCGGGGAGCTGTTTTTT | CASSLWERENTGELFF
many | . | TRBJ1-6 | TRBV10-3 | TGTGCCATCAGTGGGTCAGGCCCTAATTCACCCCTCCACTTT | CAISGSGPNSPLHF
many | TRBD1 | TRBJ2-2 | TRBV19 | TGTGCCAGCCGTGGGGCGACAGGGTGGGACACCGGGGAGCTGTTTTTT | CASRGATGWDTGELFF
. | TRBD2 | TRBJ2-1 | TRBV11-2 | TGTGCCAGCAGCTTGGCCAAACTAGCGGGGAATGAGCAGTTCTTC | CASSLAKLAGNEQFF
many | . | TRBJ1-4 | TRBV7-2 | TGTGCCAGCAGCTTAGAACTAGTGCCCAATGAAAAACTGTTTTTT | CASSLELVPNEKLFF
many | . | TRBJ1-4 | TRBV15 | TGTGCCACCAGCAGAGACCGGTTTGCAACTAATGAAAAACTGTTTTTT | CATSRDRFATNEKLFF
. | TRBD2 | TRBJ2-1 | TRBV20-1 | TGCAGTGCTAAAAGGAGCGGGAGCTCCTACAATGAGCAGTTCTTC | CSAKRSGSSYNEQFF
many | TRBD1 | TRBJ2-6 | TRBV28 | TGTGCCAGCAGTTCAAGAGGGGACAGGAGAGACTCTGGGGCCAACGTCCTGACTTTC | CASSSRGDRRDSGANVLTF
many | . | TRBJ2-5 | TRBV7-8 | TGTGCCAGCAGCTCATCGACAGGGTTGGGGGGGACCCAGTACTTC | CASSSSTGLGGTQYF
. | TRBD2 | TRBJ2-1 | TRBV10-3 | TGCGCCATCAGTGAGTCCGGACTAGCGAGACCGAGCTCCTACAATGAGCAGTTCTTC | CAISESGLARPSSYNEQFF
few | . | TRBJ2-1 | TRBV18 | TGTGCCAACTCACCACCTCTCCTGAACAATGAGCAGTTCTTC | CANSPPLLNNEQFF
many | . | TRBJ2-7 | TRBV15 | TGTGCCACCGGTCTTCAAGGGTACGAGCAGTACTTC | CATGLQGYEQYF
many | . | TRBJ1-1 | TRBV6-1 | TGTGCCAGCAACCACATCCGGGACACTGAAGCTTTCTTT | CASNHIRDTEAFF
many | . | TRBJ2-7 | TRBV6-2/TRBV6-3 | TGTGCCAGCAGTTACGACGACGGACTCTCCTACGAGCAGTACTTC | CASSYDDGLSYEQYF
. | TRBD2 | TRBJ2-5 | TRBV9 | TGTGCCAGCAGCGGCCAACCTAGCGGAGTTTACCAAGAGACCCAGTACTTC | CASSGQPSGVYQETQYF